The clone carrying this TCR beta chain has more than one count but fewer than ten. These data belong to a study of blood T cell repertoires in COVID-19. On the study more broadly: Researchers got acute and convalescent COVID-19 samples from the United States, Italy and Spain. PBMCs, B-cell-depleted T cells, or T cells provided the cDNA or gDNA that made up the material.

Original handling: Researchers report that nucleated cell counts were estimated from reference gene primer amplification. The assay was immunoSEQ multiplex PCR, and TCRdb's table has in-frame clones only and misses some. V and J calls plus clone size are reproduced from that table; the DNA served to infer D and trimming. The sample yields roughly 60,000 clones, approximately 77% seen once. The sequenced sample consisted of peripheral blood. The sequence was obtained from a human donor in a cohort sampled during active COVID-19.

The CDR3 DNA reads TGTGCCAGCAGTCCCCAGGGGGCGCCCTACGAGCAGTACTTC. The encoded protein is CASSPQGAPYEQYF. The rearrangement uses TRBV27 and TRBJ2-7; the match to TRBD1 covers 8 bases. The CDR3 consists of 14 residues. Germline assignment: CDR1 MNHEY and CDR2 SMNVEV (reference sequence). With V trimmed by 5 bases and J by 2 bases, 5 bases remained unmatched.